This T cell receptor beta chain is from a study of blood T cell repertoires in COVID-19. At the level of the study: Collection of acute and convalescent COVID-19 samples took place in the United States, Italy and Spain. The analysed material was cDNA or gDNA that came from T cells, B-cell-depleted T cells, or PBMCs.

Source study methods: Quantification of nucleated cells was approximated via reference gene primer amplification. Libraries were prepared by immunoSEQ multiplex PCR; TCRdb keeps only in-frame clonotypes and omits some of them. V, J and clone size are taken as reported in that table, and D and trimming were inferred from the DNA itself. The sample contains under 80,000 clones, around 86% of which appear only once. The CDR3 runs 14 residues. CDR1 and CDR2 (germline): MNHEY, SVGAGI. V lost 7 bases and J 4 bases, leaving 13 bases between the germline ends. This clone was picked up a small number of times.

The sample was peripheral blood. The chain links TRBV6-5 to TRBJ2-2; tentatively, D is TRBD2 (7 bases). The clonotype comes from a human donor in a cohort sampled during active COVID-19. The CDR3 DNA reads TGTGCCAGCACTCGGGGGGCACTCACCGGGGAGCTGTTTTTT. Its translation is CASTRGALTGELFF.